This T cell receptor beta chain comes out of a study of T cells in Graves' hyperthyroidism and ophthalmopathy. Study overall: Peripheral blood was secured at the point of initial diagnosis, before any treatment.

Diagnosis relied on clinical symptoms, serum thyroxine and TRAb, thyroid ultrasound and orbital computed tomography. What was amplified from RNA transcripts were TCR beta CDR3 regions. HTBI primers were used for first-round RT-PCR of the TCR CDR3. Via MiXCR, TCRdb re-called the multiplex PCR reads, giving one row per CDR3 protein. Seen here are around 420,000 distinct CDR3 sequences, 15% to 17% observed once, and the top ten hold 7.7%. Regarding the study as a whole: Peripheral blood also featured most of the thyroid clonotypes expanded above 0.001.

Concerning this clonotype: Its target is unknown.

The TCR comes from a woman aged 18-35 years with Graves' hyperthyroidism. The sample comprised blood.

The CDR3 spells CASSLAPSGGEQFF. In DNA form, the CDR3 reads TGTGCCAGCAGCTTAGCTCCTAGCGGGGGTGAGCAGTTCTTC. This chain uses TRBV7-3 with TRBJ2-1, with 10 bases matching TRBD2. The CDR3 contains 14 residues. With V trimmed by 2 bases and J by 9 bases, 4 bases remained unmatched. Germline V lookup: CDR1 SGHTA, CDR2 FQGTGA.